Reported below is one T cell receptor (beta chain). TCRdb's table, derived via immunoSEQ multiplex PCR, lists solely in-frame clones and lacks some. Among about 260,000 clones, 91% were seen once, and the ten largest hold 2.6%. This entry belongs to a study of blood T cell repertoires in COVID-19. Per germline, CDR1 KGHSH and CDR2 LQKENI. The CDR3 contains 16 residues. Trimming left V 2 bases short and J 2 bases short, with 10 bases between. V is TRBV18 and J is TRBJ2-6; D not resolved. The sequence derives from a person under 35 with COVID-19, enrolled during active disease. Sequencing was carried out using peripheral blood. CDR3 protein: CASSPSKVTGANVLTF. The CDR3 bases are TGTGCCAGCTCACCAAGCAAAGTGACTGGGGCCAACGTCCTGACTTTC.